The 27 T cell receptor beta chains below all came from one sample that was sequenced in a study of T cells in Graves' hyperthyroidism and ophthalmopathy. TCR beta CDR3 region amplification was performed from RNA transcripts. First-round RT-PCR targeting the TCR CDR3 was performed with the HTBI primer set. TCRdb reprocessed the multiplex PCR reads via MiXCR and lists one record per CDR3 protein. The table lists 550,000 to 800,000 distinct CDR3 sequences, over 15% of them singletons. The sequenced sample was blood. These TCRs come from a man aged 18 to 29 with Graves' hyperthyroidism.

The rearrangement links TRBV30 to TRBJ2-5, with 9 bases lining up with TRBD1. Germline CDR1 GTSNPN, CDR2 SVGIG (reference sequence). CDR3 length: 14 amino acids. V was clipped by 3 bases and J by 5 bases; unmatched bases: 7. CDR3 sequence reads: CAWRVQGAPETQYF. The CDR3 DNA sequence: TGTGCCTGGAGAGTACAGGGGGCGCCGGAGACCCAGTACTTC. Supplemented by reference TRBV30 and TRBJ2-5, the full variable domain reads SQTIHQWPATLVQPVGSPLSLECTVEGTSNPNLYWYRQAAGRGLQLLFYSVGIGQISSEVPQNLSASRPQDRQFILSSKKLLLSDSGFYLCAWRVQGAPETQYFGPGTRLLVL.

The chain recombines TRBV28 with TRBJ2-3, with D maybe TRBD2 (6 bases). V gave up 5 bases and J gave up 5 bases, with 23 bases separating them. This CDR3 comprises 17 residues. Looked up from germline, CDR1 is MDHEN and CDR2 is SYDVKM. This CDR3 is CASSRTSFSVFGDTQYF. DNA of the CDR3: TGTGCCAGCAGTCGTACTAGCTTCAGTGTTTTTGGAGATACGCAGTATTTT.

CDR3 nucleotides: TGTGCCAGCTCCGTAGGTCAGGCAATGAATCAGCCCCAGCATTTT. It translates to CASSVGQAMNQPQHF. This chain links TRBV28 with TRBJ1-5; D is ambiguous. The CDR3 is 15 amino acids. V dropped 8 bases and J dropped 4 bases, with 18 bases sitting between them. Looked up from germline, CDR1 is MDHEN and CDR2 is SYDVKM.

This clonotype was found a few times. The chain links TRBV7-9 to TRBJ2-7; no definite D call. V was clipped by 1 base and J by 3 bases, with 10 bases between them. The CDR3 is 14 amino acids. Germline V lookup: CDR1 SEHNR, CDR2 FQNEAQ (reference sequence). CDR3 DNA: TGTGCCAGCAGCTTAGAGGCGATGAGCTACGAGCAGTACTTC. Residues: CASSLEAMSYEQYF. Full variable domain (remainder filled in from reference TRBV7-9 and TRBJ2-7): DTGVSQNPRHKITKRGQNVTFRCDPISEHNRLYWYRQTLGQGPEFLTYFQNEAQLEKSRLLSDRFSAERPKGSFSTLEIQRTEQGDSAMYLCASSLEAMSYEQYFGPGTRLTVT.

The CDR3 coding sequence is TGCAGTGCTAGAGAACGGCTAGCGGGAAACGCCGGGGAGCTGTTTTTT. Its protein is CSARERLAGNAGELFF. The chain joins TRBV20-1 to TRBJ2-2; 9 nucleotides align to TRBD2. CDR1 is DFQATT and CDR2 is SNEGSKA in the germline V gene (reference sequence). The CDR3 loop spans 16 amino acids. Losses at the gene ends were 0 bases for V and 6 bases for J; bases not matched to a gene: 8.

This clonotype appeared many times. The chain links TRBV2 to TRBJ2-7, with 7 bases that match TRBD1. Germline V gene lookup returns CDR1 SNHLY and CDR2 FYNNEI. J gave up 5 bases and V 6 bases, and 4 bases lay outside the gene matches. CDR3 length equals 12 residues. The CDR3 DNA reads as TGTGCCAGCAGCGCGACAGGGAACGAGCAGTACTTC. Translation: CASSATGNEQYF.

In its sample, this clonotype was seen many times. This chain joins TRBV7-2 and TRBJ1-5; D unresolved. Trimming shortened V by 6 bases and J by 2 bases, and 14 bases separated the two germline ends. Germline loops: CDR1 SGHTA, CDR2 FQGNSA. The CDR3 is 15 residues long. The CDR3 spells CASRSLPGGNQPQHF. The CDR3 nucleotides read TGTGCCAGCAGATCACTCCCGGGCGGCAATCAGCCCCAGCATTTT.

The CDR3 is CASSLRTSSYNEQFF. CDR3 in DNA: TGCGCCAGCAGCTTGCGGACTAGCTCCTACAATGAGCAGTTCTTC. The chain recombines TRBV5-1 with TRBJ2-1; 7 positions agree with TRBD2. Germline CDR1 SGHRS, CDR2 YFSETQ. The CDR3 totals 15 residues. The J segment lost 0 bases and the V segment lost 1 base, leaving 1 base of the junction unmatched.

V gene TRBV7-9 combines with J gene TRBJ2-6; D may be TRBD1 or TRBD2 (5 bases each). This CDR3 spans 17 amino acids. V was clipped by 7 bases and J by 0 bases, with 16 bases between them. The germline CDR1 and CDR2 sequences are SEHNR and FQNEAQ (reference sequence). CDR3 residues: CASIPGGTRSGANVLTF. CDR3 nucleotide sequence: TGTGCCAGCATCCCTGGGGGAACCCGCTCTGGGGCCAACGTCCTGACTTTC.

The V gene is TRBV6-1, the J gene TRBJ2-5, with 7 bases that match TRBD1. V lost 6 bases to trimming and J lost 1 base; unmatched junction nucleotides: 8. The germline V gene has CDR1 MNHNS and CDR2 SASEGT. This CDR3 has 15 amino acids. CDR3 in amino acids: CASRHRDSVQETQYF. CDR3 DNA sequence: TGTGCCAGCAGGCACCGGGACAGTGTCCAAGAGACCCAGTACTTC.

This clonotype was recorded at least ten times. The chain has TRBV28 and TRBJ2-5; D might be TRBD1 or TRBD2, each matching 5 bases. CDR3 length equals 13 residues. Trimming removed 4 bases at V and 7 bases at J, with 13 bases between. CDR1 MDHEN and CDR2 SYDVKM come from the germline V gene. The CDR3 DNA is TGTGCCAGCAGTTCTACCGGGACGACGACCCAGTACTTC. Translated: CASSSTGTTTQYF.

In this sample, this clonotype turned up many times. The rearrangement joins TRBV30 to TRBJ1-1, with a weak D call TRBD1 (5 bases). Germline-derived CDR1 and CDR2 are GTSNPN and SVGIG (reference sequence). The CDR3 has 13 residues. Trimming took 0 bases from V and 5 from J, leaving 10 bases between them. The CDR3 nucleotides read TGTGCCTGGAGTGTAAGGGGATTGACTGAAGCTTTCTTT. As protein: CAWSVRGLTEAFF.

This clonotype was seen ten or more times. The rearrangement links TRBV19 to TRBJ1-5; TRBD1 matches at 7 bases. V lost 5 bases to trimming and J lost 6 bases; unmatched junction nucleotides: 7. Germline values: CDR1 LNHDA, CDR2 SQIVND (reference sequence). CDR3 length: 14 amino acids. The DNA for the CDR3 is TGTGCCAGTAGTCCGCAGGGACAGTCTCAGCCCCAGCATTTT. Protein: CASSPQGQSQPQHF.

This chain joins TRBV6-1 and TRBJ2-1; a weak D match, TRBD2 (6 bases). CDR3 length equals 12 residues. The germline V and J ends were trimmed by 11 bases and 9 bases, with 17 bases remaining between them. The V gene's germline CDR1 is MNHNS and CDR2 SASEGT. The CDR3 here is CAAGLLSGEQFF. The CDR3 DNA follows: TGTGCCGCGGGACTTTTAAGCGGTGAGCAGTTCTTC.

In this sample, this clonotype turned up many times. V usage is TRBV28 and J usage is TRBJ2-1, with 11 positions matching TRBD1. Trimming removed 3 bases from V and 7 bases from J; junction bases left unmatched: 5. There are 15 residues in the CDR3. From germline, CDR1 is MDHEN and CDR2 SYDVKM. The CDR3 protein is CASSFRDRGLNEQFF. The CDR3 coding sequence is TGTGCCAGCAGTTTCCGGGACAGGGGGTTAAATGAGCAGTTCTTC.

V and J are TRBV4-1 and TRBJ2-7; D is uncertain. This CDR3 is built from 13 residues. V was clipped by 3 bases and J by 2 bases, with 8 bases between them. CDR1 MGHRA and CDR2 YSYEKL come from the germline V gene. In DNA form, the CDR3 reads TGCGCCAGCAGCCAGGCCGCCGCCTACGAGCAGTACTTC. Protein: CASSQAAAYEQYF.

This clonotype occurred many times. The rearrangement joins TRBV5-1 to TRBJ1-6; 7 bases line up with TRBD1. The germline gives CDR1 SGHRS, CDR2 YFSETQ. The CDR3 length is 14 residues. The ends lost 0 bases at V and 6 bases at J; junction bases unmatched: 0. CDR3 bases: TGCGCCAGCAGCTTGGACAGGGGTAATTCACCCCTCCACTTT. Amino acid sequence: CASSLDRGNSPLHF.

In DNA form, the CDR3 reads TGTGCCAGCAGCCAGAACTATGTAGCGGGAGACTCATCTATGGGTGAGCAGTACTTC. Protein sequence: CASSQNYVAGDSSMGEQYF. The chain is built from TRBV3-1 and TRBJ2-7; 9 positions agree with TRBD2. From germline, CDR1 is LGHDT and CDR2 YNNKEL (reference sequence). V trimming: 3 bases; J trimming: 7 bases; junction bases outside the gene matches: 22. The CDR3 totals 19 residues.

This clonotype was recorded many times. In DNA, the CDR3 is TGTGCCAGCAGCCCCTTTGCGGGAGGGCAGTACGAGCAGTACTTC. Encoded protein: CASSPFAGGQYEQYF. This chain joins TRBV14 and TRBJ2-7; 9 bases match TRBD2. The CDR3 is made up of 15 amino acids. Germline assignment: CDR1 SGHDN and CDR2 FVKESK. The V gene end was trimmed by 4 bases and the J gene end by 4 bases; junction bases not matched to a gene: 8.

In this sample, this clonotype turned up a few times. The V call is TRBV18, the J call TRBJ1-1, with 8 bases identical to TRBD1. J lost 0 bases, V lost 3 bases, and 15 bases had no gene match. Germline V CDR1 and CDR2: KGHSH, LQKENI. The CDR3 loop spans 19 amino acids. Here the CDR3 DNA reads TGTGCCAGCTCACCCACGTTCACACGACAGGGGAGGATGAACACTGAAGCTTTCTTT. Amino acids: CASSPTFTRQGRMNTEAFF.

The genes are TRBV6-6 and TRBJ2-1, with D possibly TRBD2 on 5 matching bases. This CDR3 has 13 residues. Looked up from germline, CDR1 is MNHNY and CDR2 is SVGAGI (reference sequence). Between the trimmed V and J ends, which lost 0 bases and 11 bases, there was a span of 11 bases. CDR3 protein: CASSYSLDRQQFF. CDR3 coding DNA: TGTGCCAGCAGTTACTCACTAGACCGACAGCAGTTCTTC.

This clonotype was detected ten times or more. The CDR3 spells CSAWDRGVHEQYF. The CDR3, as DNA: TGCAGTGCTTGGGACAGGGGAGTCCACGAGCAGTACTTC. The genes are TRBV20-1 and TRBJ2-7, with 10 bases identical to TRBD1. Germline lookup yields CDR1 DFQATT and CDR2 SNEGSKA (reference sequence). The V and J ends lost 5 bases and 5 bases, in that order; junction bases with no gene match: 6. The CDR3 loop spans 13 amino acids.

This clonotype occurred many times. The chain joins TRBV7-9 to TRBJ2-2, with D uncertain. The germline gives CDR1 SEHNR, CDR2 FQNEAQ (reference sequence). The germline V and J ends were trimmed by 5 bases and 8 bases, with 6 bases remaining between them. This CDR3 spans 11 amino acids. This CDR3 reads CASSGIGELFF. The CDR3 nucleotides read TGTGCCAGCAGCGGGATAGGGGAGCTGTTTTTT.

The rearrangement uses TRBV20-1 and TRBJ1-5, with 10 bases that match TRBD1. V gave up 3 bases and J gave up 1 base; unmatched junction bases: 3. This CDR3 has 15 amino acids. Germline CDR1 DFQATT, CDR2 SNEGSKA (reference sequence). Here the CDR3 reads CSARTGGGSNQPQHF. The CDR3 bases are TGCAGTGCTAGGACAGGGGGCGGAAGCAATCAGCCCCAGCATTTT.

This clonotype was seen ten or more times. This rearrangement joins TRBV12-3 or TRBV12-4 to TRBJ2-1; 7 bases agree with TRBD1. Losses at the gene ends were 6 bases for V and 6 bases for J; bases not matched to a gene: 2. The CDR3 consists of 12 residues. In DNA form, the CDR3 reads TGTGCCAGCAGGGACAGGACCAATGAGCAGTTCTTC. This translates into CASRDRTNEQFF.

A note on this clonotype: Possible read error: a much larger clone is one base away. The chain joins TRBV6-2 or TRBV6-3 to TRBJ2-5; 7 bases are a match to TRBD1. The CDR3 length is 19 residues. CDR1 MNHEY and CDR2 SVGEGT come from the germline V gene. CDR3 DNA: TGTGCCAGCAGTTACTCTCCCGATCGTTCGACAGGGCCGGGCGAGACCCAGCACTTC. It yields the protein CASSYSPDRSTGPGETQHF.

The CDR3 DNA is TGTGCCACCGGCGCCCGGACAGCACACTACGAGCAGTACTTC. It codes for CATGARTAHYEQYF. The chain has TRBV15 and TRBJ2-7; D is possibly TRBD1 (6 bases). CDR3 length equals 14 residues. Germline CDR1 and CDR2: LNHNV and YYDKDF (reference sequence). V was cut by 8 bases and J by 3 bases, with 17 bases left in between.